The clone carrying this T cell receptor beta chain was seen repeatedly, ten times or more. What it recognizes is unknown. The data belong to a study of identical twins. Notes on the study in general: Twins showed weaker excess sharing in their beta out-of-frame sequences. Whereas memory repertoires showed no such difference, abundant cord blood beta clonotypes carried fewer insertions.

Germline V CDR1 and CDR2: MGHDK, SYGVNS. V was clipped by 6 bases and J by 4 bases, with 10 bases between them. The CDR3 is 13 residues long. TCRdb re-called the 5' RACE reads with MiXCR, one entry per CDR3 protein. The sample records approximately 530,000 distinct CDR3 sequences, approximately 20% being singletons. These sequences were also reported in another study, on yellow fever vaccine responses in identical twins.

This receptor was taken from a woman aged 18-29 years in good health. The chain uses TRBV25-1 and TRBJ1-3, with D hard to call. The sequencing sample was made of CD4+ T cells sorted from blood. The CDR3 reads CASSLGGGNTIYF. For the CDR3, the DNA is TGTGCCAGCAGCCTGGGCGGGGGAAACACCATATATTTT. Combining the CDR3 with reference TRBV25-1 and TRBJ1-3 gives the whole variable domain EADIYQTPRYLVIGTGKKITLECSQTMGHDKMYWYQQDPGMELHLIHYSYGVNSTEKGDLSSESTVSRIRTEHFPLTLESARPSHTSQYLCASSLGGGNTIYFGEGSWLTVV.